Shown below are 11 T cell receptor beta chains from a single sample sequenced in a study of CD8 T cells in Susac syndrome. Reverse transcription of about 0.45 to 1 ug RNA was carried out with random hexamers. TCRdb re-analysed the immunoSEQ multiplex PCR reads in MiXCR, keeping a single row per CDR3 protein. The sample contains some 150,000 distinct CDR3 sequences, around 96% of which appear only once. Sequencing was carried out using CD4+ T cells from PBMCs. The receptors derive from a human donor with Susac syndrome.

This clonotype was seen a single time. This chain links TRBV29-1 with TRBJ1-1; TRBD1 is a possible D gene (5 bases). CDR3 size: 12 residues. CDR1 SQVTM and CDR2 ANQGSEA come from the germline V gene. V was clipped by 4 bases and J by 1 base, with 7 bases between them. Here the CDR3 reads CSVVGGNTEAFF. The CDR3 DNA sequence: TGCAGCGTTGTCGGGGGGAACACTGAAGCTTTCTTT.

This chain uses TRBV24-1 with TRBJ1-5; D possibly corresponds to TRBD1 (5 bases). V lost 4 bases, J lost 0 bases, and 6 bases lay in between. This CDR3 has 14 residues. Germline V gene data show CDR1 as KGHDR and CDR2 as SFDVKD. CDR3 bases: TGTGCCACCAGTGAGGGGGGTAGCAATCAGCCCCAGCATTTT. Its translation: CATSEGGSNQPQHF.

This CDR3 reads CSAYLTGGYTF. The CDR3 bases are TGCAGTGCTTACCTTACCGGGGGCTACACCTTC. The chain carries TRBV20-1 and TRBJ1-2; D is undetermined. The germline V gene has CDR1 DFQATT and CDR2 SNEGSKA (reference sequence). V lost 5 bases to trimming and J lost 8 bases, with 12 bases between them. There are 11 residues in the CDR3.

The chain carries TRBV20-1 and TRBJ2-7; possible D gene TRBD1, 6 bases. Between the trimmed V and J ends, which lost 6 bases and 6 bases, there was a span of 12 bases. The CDR3 loop spans 11 amino acids. Per the germline V gene, CDR1 is DFQATT and CDR2 is SNEGSKA (reference sequence). CDR3 amino acids: CSAAAGAEQYF. CDR3 bases: TGCAGTGCGGCCGCAGGGGCCGAGCAGTACTTC.

The gene calls are TRBV2 and TRBJ1-2; 7 nucleotides align to TRBD1. The V gene end was trimmed by 6 bases and the J gene end by 3 bases; junction bases not matched to a gene: 13. The CDR3 spans 16 residues. Germline V lookup: CDR1 SNHLY, CDR2 FYNNEI. CDR3 sequence: CASSEGGDRRYYGYTF. In DNA form, the CDR3 reads TGTGCCAGCAGCGAGGGGGGGGACAGAAGGTACTATGGCTACACCTTC. Full variable domain (rest looked up from reference TRBV2 and TRBJ1-2): EPEVTQTPSHQVTQMGQEVILRCVPISNHLYFYWYRQILGQKVEFLVSFYNNEISEKSEIFDDQFSVERPDGSNFTLKIRSTKLEDSAMYFCASSEGGDRRYYGYTFGSGTRLTVV.

The chain is built from TRBV29-1 and TRBJ2-6; D is uncertain. Trimming left V 3 bases short and J 2 bases short, with 8 bases between. This CDR3 comprises 14 residues. Looked up from germline, CDR1 is SQVTM and CDR2 is ANQGSEA. This CDR3 is CSVESSAGANVLTF. The CDR3 DNA is TGCAGCGTTGAGTCTTCGGCTGGGGCCAACGTCCTGACTTTC. The whole variable domain, filled in from reference TRBV29-1 and TRBJ2-6, reads SAVISQKPSRDICQRGTSLTIQCQVDSQVTMMFWYRQQPGQSLTLIATANQGSEATYESGFVIDKFPISRPNLTFSTLTVSNMSPEDSSIYLCSVESSAGANVLTFGAGSRLTVL.

The V gene is TRBV29-1, the J gene TRBJ1-1, with D tentatively TRBD1 (5 bases). Germline-derived CDR1 and CDR2 are SQVTM and ANQGSEA. The CDR3 is 13 residues long. The V gene lost 4 bases and the J gene lost 0 bases, with 9 bases spanning the gap. The CDR3, as DNA: TGCAGCGTTGTAAGGGGCTTGAACACTGAAGCTTTCTTT. It translates to CSVVRGLNTEAFF.

This chain uses TRBV7-9 with TRBJ2-7; D perhaps matches TRBD2 (5 bases). Germline V gives CDR1 SEHNR, CDR2 FQNEAQ (reference sequence). Trimming took off 5 bases at V and 7 bases at J, with 12 bases between the two ends. The CDR3 loop spans 12 amino acids. This CDR3 reads CASSRDDVEQYF. Here the CDR3 DNA reads TGTGCCAGCAGCCGGGATGATGTAGAGCAGTACTTC.

This clonotype was detected a few times. The chain couples TRBV5-1 to TRBJ1-1; D perhaps matches TRBD1 (5 bases). Germline-derived CDR1 and CDR2 are SGHRS and YFSETQ. V lost 0 bases, J lost 1 base, and 10 bases lay in between. CDR3 size: 15 residues. The CDR3 DNA is TGCGCCAGCAGCTTGGAGGGACGGACGAACACTGAAGCTTTCTTT. As protein: CASSLEGRTNTEAFF.

The V call is TRBV6-6, the J call TRBJ2-3; 9 bases are a match to TRBD1. The junction had 6 bases not matched to a gene; V was cut back by 6 bases and J by 5 bases. The CDR3 extends over 14 amino acids. Germline V gene data show CDR1 as MNHNY and CDR2 as SVGAGI (reference sequence). In DNA, the CDR3 is TGTGCCAGCAGGGGGGACAGGGAGGGAGATACGCAGTATTTT. Translating gives CASRGDREGDTQYF.

This clonotype was counted only a few times. The J gene is TRBJ2-1, the V gene TRBV20-1, with D hard to call. CDR1 DFQATT and CDR2 SNEGSKA come from the germline V gene (reference sequence). This CDR3 spans 11 amino acids. V lost 5 bases and J lost 2, with 4 bases in between. CDR3 in amino acids: CSALAYNEQFF. CDR3 DNA: TGCAGTGCTCTCGCCTACAATGAGCAGTTCTTC.